These 22 T cell receptor beta chains share one sample of origin, sequenced in a study of glioma-infiltrating T cells. TCR alpha and beta CDR3 regions were amplified from RNA using iRepertoire nested multiplex PCR. Each CDR3 protein is one row after TCRdb ran MiXCR on the multiplex PCR reads. This sample has approximately 400,000 distinct CDR3 sequences, with roughly two fifths found just once. Sequencing input: glioma tissue, nonneoplastic brain tissue, or PBMCs (not recorded which). These TCRs come from a human donor with low-grade glioma or glioblastoma, undergoing nonglioma brain surgery, or in good health (not recorded which).

The rearrangement links TRBV3-1 to TRBJ2-1, with D tentatively TRBD2 (7 bases). V was cut by 2 bases and J by 5 bases, with 16 bases left in between. This CDR3 has 16 residues. CDR1 and CDR2 (germline): LGHDT, YNNKEL (reference sequence). CDR3 protein: CASSQFLGEGDNEQFF. CDR3 nucleotides: TGTGCCAGCAGCCAATTCTTGGGGGAGGGGGACAATGAGCAGTTCTTC.

This chain connects TRBV7-8 to TRBJ1-2, with TRBD1 matching 7 bases. Germline V gives CDR1 SGHVS, CDR2 FQNEAQ. The ends lost 5 bases at V and 4 bases at J; junction bases unmatched: 10. This CDR3 spans 15 amino acids. The CDR3 DNA follows: TGTGCCAGCAGCCCCAGCCAGGGACAGTTCTATGGCTACACCTTC. Its translation is CASSPSQGQFYGYTF.

This clonotype was observed a single time. The chain carries TRBV6-1 and TRBJ2-4; tentatively, D is TRBD2 (6 bases). The CDR3 runs to 16 residues. Germline values: CDR1 MNHNS, CDR2 SASEGT. V was clipped by 5 bases and J by 0 bases, with 14 bases between them. The CDR3 spells CASSRLGLVAKNIQYF. DNA for the CDR3: TGTGCCAGCAGTAGACTGGGACTTGTAGCCAAAAACATTCAGTACTTC.

This clonotype was seen many times. The CDR3 DNA sequence: TGTGCCAGCAGTGTCAGGGTAGGGCACACTGAAGCTTTCTTT. Encoded protein: CASSVRVGHTEAFF. V and J are TRBV27 and TRBJ1-1, with D possibly being TRBD1 (5 bases). The CDR3 has 14 residues. Trimming took off 5 bases at V and 3 bases at J, with 13 bases between the two ends. Germline V gene lookup returns CDR1 MNHEY and CDR2 SMNVEV (reference sequence).

This clonotype has a count of ten or more. This rearrangement joins TRBV27 to TRBJ2-5, with D perhaps matching TRBD1 (6 bases). Germline loops: CDR1 MNHEY, CDR2 SMNVEV (reference sequence). V was clipped by 4 bases and J by 4 bases, with 10 bases between them. The CDR3 has 13 residues. This chain's CDR3 is CASSSSRGETQYF. DNA for the CDR3: TGTGCCAGCAGTTCCTCCAGGGGAGAGACCCAGTACTTC.

In the case of this clonotype: This may come from a read error, since a much larger clone is one base off. V and J are TRBV6-2 or TRBV6-3 and TRBJ2-3; 8 bases are shared with TRBD2. In germline, CDR1 is MNHEY, CDR2 SVGEGT. The CDR3 has 14 amino acids. This CDR3 reads CASRVAGRTDRQYF. In DNA, the CDR3 is TGTGCCAGCAGAGTAGCGGGACGCACAGATAGGCAGTATTTT.

V and J are TRBV7-3 and TRBJ2-3; 9 bases align to TRBD2. Unmatched junction bases numbered 15, after V lost 4 bases and J lost 4 bases. CDR1 is SGHTA and CDR2 is FQGTGA in the germline V gene. The CDR3 runs to 18 residues. CDR3 loop: CASSSTRSSAGGPDTQYF. CDR3 nucleotides: TGTGCCAGCAGCTCTACCCGGTCATCTGCGGGAGGGCCAGATACGCAGTATTTT.

This clonotype has a count of ten or more. The chain couples TRBV27 to TRBJ2-1; D remains ambiguous. The CDR3 runs to 16 residues. V was shortened by 2 bases and J by 1 base, with 12 bases between the two germline ends. The germline V gene encodes CDR1 MNHEY and CDR2 SMNVEV (reference sequence). In DNA form, the CDR3 reads TGTGCCAGCAGTTTAGCGGCTTTTGGGTCCTACAATGAGCAGTTCTTC. This gives the protein CASSLAAFGSYNEQFF.

This clonotype was observed at least ten times. In nucleotides, the CDR3 is TGTGCCAGCAGTTATGACAGGGGGCTTTCACCCCTCCACTTT. Its translation is CASSYDRGLSPLHF. The V call is TRBV27, the J call TRBJ1-6, with TRBD1 matching 10 bases. This CDR3 region has 14 residues. J lost 9 bases, V lost 4 bases, and 3 bases had no gene match. The germline CDR1 and CDR2 sequences are MNHEY and SMNVEV (reference sequence).

Concerning this clonotype itself: Without the conserved terminal phenylalanine or tryptophan, this CDR3 likely stems from a read error. The chain has TRBV20-1 and TRBJ2-7; TRBD2 matches at 11 bases. CDR3 size: 14 residues. V lost 6 bases and J lost 3; bases outside the gene matches: 7. Germline CDR1 reads DFQATT; CDR2 reads SNEGSKA (reference sequence). The CDR3 reads CSAARLAGHYEQYI. CDR3 sequence (DNA): TGCAGTGCGGCAAGACTAGCGGGACACTACGAGCAGTACATC.

This clonotype was detected ten times or more. The chain joins TRBV6-1 to TRBJ2-3; D not resolved. V lost 4 bases and J 0 bases, leaving 14 bases between the germline ends. In germline, CDR1 is MNHNS, CDR2 SASEGT. This CDR3 is built from 16 residues. CDR3 bases: TGTGCCAGCAGTGTCGTGGATTTTACTAGCACAGATACGCAGTATTTT. Its translation: CASSVVDFTSTDTQYF.

The chain combines TRBV2 with TRBJ2-5, with a weak D call TRBD2 (5 bases). The CDR3 is 15 amino acids. Trimming removed 3 bases from V and 6 bases from J, with 17 bases in between. Germline V gene data show CDR1 as SNHLY and CDR2 as FYNNEI. The CDR3 region is CASSERVFGRKTQYF. In nucleotides, the CDR3 is TGTGCCAGCAGTGAGCGGGTCTTCGGCAGGAAGACCCAGTACTTC.

The V call is TRBV12-3 or TRBV12-4, the J call TRBJ2-2; D is perhaps TRBD1 (5 bases). The CDR3 runs 15 residues. The V end was cut by 1 base, the J end by 5 bases, with 11 bases between. Written as DNA, the CDR3 is TGTGCCAGCAGTTTAGAGGGGAAGTATACCGGGGAGCTGTTTTTT. Amino acid sequence: CASSLEGKYTGELFF.

Note on this clonotype: A much larger clone is a single base away; this may be a read error. The V and J genes are TRBV28 and TRBJ1-1; D remains unclear. CDR1 is MDHEN, CDR2 SYDVKM, per germline. The CDR3 covers 11 residues. CDR3 sequence reads: CASSLGLSALF. CDR3 DNA sequence: TGTGCCAGCAGTTTAGGGTTATCGGCTCTCTTT.

This clonotype has a count of ten or more. J is TRBJ2-1 and V is TRBV28; 12 bases are shared with TRBD2. Trimming at V came to 4 bases and at J to 8 bases, leaving 3 bases not matched to a gene. The CDR3 loop spans 14 amino acids. CDR1 MDHEN and CDR2 SYDVKM come from the germline V gene. In nucleotides, the CDR3 is TGTGCCAGCAGTTCCCTAGCGGGAGGGGATGAGCAGTTCTTC. Its protein product is CASSSLAGGDEQFF.

The J gene is TRBJ2-7, the V gene TRBV7-6, with 7 bases lining up with TRBD1. CDR3 size: 16 residues. CDR1 and CDR2 (germline): SGHVS, FNYEAQ. Trimming took 0 bases from V and 0 from J; bases not matched to a gene: 5. This CDR3 reads CASSLASDRTSYEQYF. The DNA for the CDR3 is TGTGCCAGCAGCTTAGCCTCGGACAGGACCTCCTACGAGCAGTACTTC.

The chain is built from TRBV28 and TRBJ2-4; tentative D call: TRBD2 (6 bases). CDR3 length: 15 residues. Germline CDR1 MDHEN, CDR2 SYDVKM. V lost 4 bases, J lost 0 bases, and 10 bases lay in between. CDR3 loop: CASSSRDLAKNIQYF. The CDR3 bases are TGTGCCAGCAGTTCGCGGGATCTAGCCAAAAACATTCAGTACTTC.

V usage is TRBV2 and J usage is TRBJ2-7; no firm D call. V gave up 6 bases and J gave up 7 bases, with 16 bases separating them. In germline, CDR1 is SNHLY, CDR2 FYNNEI. The CDR3 length is 13 residues. CDR3 nucleotides: TGTGCCAGCAGGCAGAGCTTAGGTCTTGAGCAGTACTTC. It specifies CASRQSLGLEQYF.

This clonotype has just one count. The conserved closing phenylalanine or tryptophan is absent in this CDR3, likely reflecting a read error. The J gene is TRBJ2-3, the V gene TRBV20-1; D unclear. Trimming shortened V by 0 bases and J by 2 bases, and 6 bases separated the two germline ends. Looked up from germline, CDR1 is DFQATT and CDR2 is SNEGSKA (reference sequence). This CDR3 region has 13 residues. CDR3 sequence: CSAREITTDTQYS. The CDR3, as DNA: TGCAGTGCTAGAGAGATAACCACAGATACGCAGTATTCT.

This clonotype was detected only a few times. This rearrangement joins TRBV28 to TRBJ1-1; the D is unclear. This CDR3 contains 13 residues. Germline V gene data show CDR1 as MDHEN and CDR2 as SYDVKM. V was cut by 7 bases and J by 3 bases, with 12 bases left in between. CDR3 DNA sequence: TGTGCCAGCAAGGGTGCCCTCTACACTGAAGCTTTCTTT. It yields the protein CASKGALYTEAFF.

Points on this clonotype: One junction end does not reproduce the germline sequence, and a read error may be involved. The chain joins TRBV4-2 to TRBJ2-7, with TRBD2 matching 7 bases. There are 16 residues in the CDR3. Germline CDR1 reads LGHNA; CDR2 reads YNFKEQ. CDR3 coding DNA: TGTGCCAGCAGCCAAGCCCAGACTAGCACCTCCTACGGGCAGTACTTC. This sequence encodes CASSQAQTSTSYGQYF.

This clonotype was observed many times. The CDR3 DNA is TGCAGTGCTAGGAGCCCCCGGTCCACAGATACGCAGTATTTT. This encodes CSARSPRSTDTQYF. The rearrangement links TRBV20-1 to TRBJ2-3; D is ambiguous. Germline-derived CDR1 and CDR2 are DFQATT and SNEGSKA (reference sequence). V shed 3 bases and J shed 2 bases, with 12 bases lying between them. The CDR3 consists of 14 residues.